This section outlines one T cell receptor (beta chain) sequence together with its context. No antigen is known for it. These data originate in a study of CD8+ T cells in alopecia areata. Reverse transcription of extracted RNA yielded cDNA, which provided the sequencing template. The method was immunoSEQ multiplex PCR; TCRdb's version includes in-frame clones alone and lacks a portion of them. Among about 150,000 clones listed, 87% were seen once. From alopecia areata patients, lesional scalp punch biopsies and peripheral blood were collected. From PBMCs, CD4+ and CD8+ T cells were sorted. Overall study findings and caveats: Whereas mice showed it more clearly, TCR sharing across patients was murkier, possibly because of HLA. For lesional scalp, especially alopecia totalis/universalis, clonality was higher than in normal scalp.

From germline, CDR1 is MGHRA and CDR2 YSYEKL. This CDR3 is 15 amino acids long. V was clipped by 5 bases and J by 6 bases; unmatched bases: 10. Specimen: CD8+ T cells sorted from blood, collected at week 0. The rearrangement links TRBV4-1 to TRBJ2-1; 7 nucleotides line up with TRBD1. The clonotype was recovered from a human donor with alopecia areata. This chain's CDR3 is CASSAGGGIGNEQFF. The DNA for the CDR3 is TGCGCCAGCAGCGCAGGGGGTGGAATCGGCAATGAGCAGTTCTTC.